This T cell receptor beta chain was observed in a study of Graves' ophthalmopathy and Graves' hyperthyroidism. A note on this clonotype: The antigen is not known.

V lost 2 bases to trimming and J lost 7 bases; unmatched junction nucleotides: 5. This CDR3 has 14 residues. CDR1 is KGHSH, CDR2 LQKENI, per germline. The study's findings and limits: Among expanded thyroid clonotypes above 0.001 frequency, most also occurred in blood.

The diagnosis was founded upon clinical symptoms, serum thyroxine, TRAb, thyroid ultrasound and orbital computed tomography. Transcripts of RNA were the source for amplifying TCR beta CDR3 regions. RT-PCR was first run with HTBI primers, then multiplex PCR in a second round. TCRdb redid the calling of the multiplex PCR reads with MiXCR, one entry per CDR3 protein. The top ten clones hold around 10% of a sample with over a million distinct CDR3 sequences, about 38% of them seen once. V usage is TRBV18 and J usage is TRBJ1-5; 7 positions agree with TRBD1. What was sequenced was peripheral blood or thyroid tissue (not recorded which). The TCR originated in an adult man with Graves' hyperthyroidism. The CDR3 reads CASSPSGGEQPQHF. The CDR3 DNA follows: TGTGCCAGCTCACCATCAGGGGGGGAACAGCCCCAGCATTTT.